The 8 T cell receptor beta chains listed next were all sequenced from one sample in a study of T cells in Graves' hyperthyroidism and ophthalmopathy. From RNA transcripts, TCR beta CDR3 regions were amplified. When the TCR CDR3 underwent first-round RT-PCR, the HTBI primer set was used. A single record per CDR3 protein comes from TCRdb applying MiXCR to the multiplex PCR reads. The repertoire holds 400,000 to 600,000 distinct CDR3 sequences, with 15% to 20% as singletons. The specimen was blood. Receptors originate from a woman aged 25 to 45 with Graves' ophthalmopathy.

This chain joins TRBV24-1 and TRBJ2-4; 9 bases match TRBD1. The trim removed 9 bases at V and 1 base at J, leaving 3 bases unmatched. CDR3 length: 14 residues. Germline loops: CDR1 KGHDR, CDR2 SFDVKD. The DNA of the CDR3 is TGTGCCACCCAAGGGACAGGGGCCAAAAACATTCAGTACTTC. Amino acids: CATQGTGAKNIQYF.

J is TRBJ1-1 and V is TRBV19; 7 nucleotides match TRBD1. This CDR3 contains 15 residues. Germline values: CDR1 LNHDA, CDR2 SQIVND (reference sequence). Losses at the gene ends were 5 bases for V and 5 bases for J; bases not matched to a gene: 11. CDR3 residues: CASSVSKTGRTEAFF. Written as DNA, the CDR3 is TGTGCCAGTAGTGTCTCGAAGACAGGGAGAACTGAAGCTTTCTTT.

V and J are TRBV10-2 and TRBJ2-7; maybe TRBD1 (5 bases). The germline CDR1 and CDR2 sequences are WSHSY and SAAADI. The CDR3 extends over 14 amino acids. Trimming shortened V by 0 bases and J by 2 bases, and 8 bases separated the two germline ends. CDR3 DNA: TGCGCCAGCAGTGAGTCCGACAGCACCTACGAGCAGTACTTC. Its translation: CASSESDSTYEQYF.

This sequence joins TRBV2 and TRBJ2-6, with 12 bases aligning to TRBD1. The CDR3 contains 18 residues. Germline V gives CDR1 SNHLY, CDR2 FYNNEI. Trimming at V came to 2 bases and at J to 1 base, leaving 3 bases not matched to a gene. CDR3 in amino acids: CASSEWGQGASGANVLTF. The CDR3 DNA reads as TGTGCCAGCAGTGAATGGGGACAGGGGGCGTCTGGGGCCAACGTCCTGACTTTC.

Ten or more counts support this clonotype. The V gene is TRBV9, the J gene TRBJ2-5, with 11 bases fitting TRBD2. Germline lookup yields CDR1 SGDLS and CDR2 YYNGEE. This CDR3 region has 16 residues. The V and J ends lost 0 bases and 3 bases, in that order; junction bases with no gene match: 4. CDR3 protein: CASSVVVAGGKETQYF. CDR3 in DNA: TGTGCCAGCAGCGTAGTGGTAGCGGGAGGGAAAGAGACCCAGTACTTC.

This clonotype has only a few counts. V is TRBV6-6 and J is TRBJ2-3; tentatively, D is TRBD1 (6 bases). Germline values: CDR1 MNHNY, CDR2 SVGAGI (reference sequence). The CDR3 totals 15 residues. V was trimmed by 2 bases and J by 6 bases, leaving 15 bases between them. CDR3 in DNA: TGTGCCAGCAGTTACGGGGCAGGGGCGCGGGATACGCAGTATTTT. It is translated as CASSYGAGARDTQYF.

Comments on this clonotype: Germline and junction disagree at one end, which may indicate a read error. The chain carries TRBV6-2 or TRBV6-3 and TRBJ2-2; D gene ambiguous. The length of the CDR3 is 14 residues. The germline gives CDR1 MNHEY, CDR2 SVGEGT. The CDR3 DNA reads TGTGTCAGCAGTTATGGTTGGAGCACCGGGGAGCTGTTTTTT. Translated: CVSSYGWSTGELFF.

This clonotype showed up many times. The chain joins TRBV13 to TRBJ1-2; TRBD1 is a possible D gene (6 bases). CDR1 is PRHDT, CDR2 FYEKMQ, per germline (reference sequence). Trimming stripped 5 bases from V and 4 bases from J, with 11 bases between. The CDR3 covers 13 residues. This chain's CDR3 is CASSPGVVYGYTF. The DNA of the CDR3 is TGTGCCAGCAGCCCAGGGGTCGTCTATGGCTACACCTTC.